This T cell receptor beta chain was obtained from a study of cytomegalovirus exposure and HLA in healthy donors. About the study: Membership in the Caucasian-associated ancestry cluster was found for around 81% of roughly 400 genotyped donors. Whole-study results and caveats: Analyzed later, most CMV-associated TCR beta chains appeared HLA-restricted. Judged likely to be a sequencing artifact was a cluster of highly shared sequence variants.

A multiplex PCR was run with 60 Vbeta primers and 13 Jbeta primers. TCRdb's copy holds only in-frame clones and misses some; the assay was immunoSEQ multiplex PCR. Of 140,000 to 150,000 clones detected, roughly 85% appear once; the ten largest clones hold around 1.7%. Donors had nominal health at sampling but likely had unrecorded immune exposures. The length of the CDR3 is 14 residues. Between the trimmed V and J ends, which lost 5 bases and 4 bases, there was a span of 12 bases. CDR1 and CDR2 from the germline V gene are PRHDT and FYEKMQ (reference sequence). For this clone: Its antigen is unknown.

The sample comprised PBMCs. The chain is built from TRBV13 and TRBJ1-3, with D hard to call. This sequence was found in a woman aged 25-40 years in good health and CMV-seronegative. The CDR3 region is CASSVRGLGNTIYF. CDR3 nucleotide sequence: TGTGCCAGCAGCGTACGGGGTTTAGGAAACACCATATATTTT.